These 24 T cell receptor beta chains share one sample of origin, sequenced in a study of T cell responses to AZD1222 COVID-19 vaccine. The assay was immunoSEQ multiplex PCR, and TCRdb's table has in-frame clones only and misses some. The table includes roughly 80,000 clones, roughly nine tenths detected once. The input for sequencing was peripheral blood, taken 28 days after the second AZD1222 dose. These receptors came from an adult who received the AZD1222 COVID-19 vaccine.

The rearrangement uses TRBV7-9 and TRBJ2-7; a weak D match, TRBD1 (5 bases). Per germline, CDR1 SEHNR and CDR2 FQNEAQ (reference sequence). The CDR3 runs to 13 residues. Trimming removed 5 bases at V and 2 bases at J, with 10 bases between. Here the CDR3 reads CASSEDSTYEQYF. As DNA, the CDR3 is TGTGCCAGCAGCGAAGACAGCACCTACGAGCAGTACTTC.

The chain uses TRBV7-8 and TRBJ1-2; 9 nucleotides align to TRBD1. Germline V gene sequence: CDR1 SGHVS, CDR2 FQNEAQ. With 4 bases clipped from V and 8 bases from J, the junction kept 11 bases outside the gene matches. This CDR3 region has 15 residues. In DNA form, the CDR3 reads TGTGCCAGCAGCTCCAAACAGGGGGCCGCAGGGGGCTACACCTTC. The encoded protein is CASSSKQGAAGGYTF. Together with reference TRBV7-8 and TRBJ1-2, the CDR3 gives the full variable domain: GAGVSQSPRYKVAKRGQDVALRCDPISGHVSLFWYQQALGQGPEFLTYFQNEAQLDKSGLPSDRFFAERPEGSVSTLKIQRTQQEDSAVYLCASSSKQGAAGGYTFGSGTRLTVV.

The sample holds one count of this clone. The V gene is TRBV12-3 or TRBV12-4, the J gene TRBJ1-2; no firm D call. CDR3 length: 12 amino acids. Trimming pared 11 bases from V and 8 bases from J, leaving 18 bases between. The CDR3 coding sequence is TGTGCCGGTGGGTTCTGGGGTGGCGGCTACACCTTC. It encodes CAGGFWGGGYTF.

The rearrangement uses TRBV7-9 and TRBJ2-5; D remains unclear. Trimming stripped 1 base from V and 5 bases from J, with 5 bases between. CDR1 is SEHNR and CDR2 is FQNEAQ in the germline V gene (reference sequence). CDR3 length: 12 residues. The CDR3 here is CASSLGTETQYF. The CDR3 DNA reads TGTGCCAGCAGCTTAGGTACGGAGACCCAGTACTTC.

This rearrangement joins TRBV2 to TRBJ2-7; D possibly corresponds to TRBD2 (6 bases). The CDR3 totals 14 residues. V was pared by 10 bases and J by 0 bases, with 16 bases between. Germline lookup yields CDR1 SNHLY and CDR2 FYNNEI. This CDR3 reads CATTRAGSSYEQYF. Here the CDR3 DNA reads TGTGCCACCACCCGGGCGGGGAGCTCCTACGAGCAGTACTTC.

The rearrangement uses TRBV9 and TRBJ1-2; D unclear. This CDR3 has 15 residues. Germline CDR1 and CDR2: SGDLS and YYNGEE. V lost 3 bases and J 2 bases, leaving 14 bases between the germline ends. CDR3 nucleotides: TGTGCCAGCAGCGAAAGTTCCGCCAGCAACTATGGCTACACCTTC. Amino acid sequence: CASSESSASNYGYTF.

This clone was seen once. This chain connects TRBV11-3 to TRBJ2-7; D possibly matches TRBD1 or TRBD2 (5 bases each). Deletions cut 1 base from V and 0 bases from J, with 10 bases between. Germline V gives CDR1 SGHNT, CDR2 YENEEA. The CDR3 sequence is 15 residues long. The CDR3 nucleotides read TGTGCCAGCAGCTTAGGGGCAGGGAGCTCCTACGAGCAGTACTTC. It is translated as CASSLGAGSSYEQYF.

This clone was observed a single time. This chain connects TRBV15 to TRBJ1-5; D gene uncertain. The germline V gene encodes CDR1 LNHNV and CDR2 YYDKDF (reference sequence). The CDR3 covers 12 residues. Between the trimmed V and J ends, which lost 3 bases and 4 bases, there was a span of 4 bases. The CDR3 DNA follows: TGTGCCACCAGCAGCGGGAATCAGCCCCAGCATTTT. This gives the protein CATSSGNQPQHF.

The genes are TRBV7-9 and TRBJ1-5; unclear D gene. This CDR3 has 14 amino acids. V gave up 2 bases and J gave up 1 base, with 6 bases separating them. Germline V gives CDR1 SEHNR, CDR2 FQNEAQ (reference sequence). The CDR3 nucleotides read TGTGCCAGCAGCTTAATAAGCAGCAATCAGCCCCAGCATTTT. Amino acid sequence: CASSLISSNQPQHF.

The chain carries TRBV6-5 and TRBJ2-3; 8 positions agree with TRBD1. Germline values: CDR1 MNHEY, CDR2 SVGAGI. V shed 6 bases, J shed 2 bases, and the junction held 4 bases outside the gene matches. The CDR3 covers 14 residues. The CDR3 here is CASRDRAYTDTQYF. The CDR3 bases are TGTGCCAGCAGGGACAGGGCCTACACAGATACGCAGTATTTT.

The rearrangement uses TRBV6-6 and TRBJ2-7; D may be TRBD2 (5 bases). The CDR3 loop spans 12 amino acids. Germline values: CDR1 MNHNY, CDR2 SVGAGI (reference sequence). The V and J ends lost 11 bases and 6 bases respectively, with 17 bases between them. CDR3 protein: CAGKGHGVEQYF. The CDR3 DNA follows: TGTGCCGGGAAGGGCCACGGGGTCGAGCAGTACTTC.

This rearrangement joins TRBV11-1 to TRBJ2-5; 8 bases fit TRBD1. Per the germline V gene, CDR1 is SGHAT and CDR2 is FQDESV (reference sequence). CDR3 length: 15 residues. V was clipped by 5 bases and J by 9 bases; unmatched bases: 14. CDR3 DNA sequence: TGTGCCAGCAGCCACCCAGACAGGGGACTGAGGGCCCAGTACTTC. This translates into CASSHPDRGLRAQYF.

The chain recombines TRBV19 with TRBJ2-5; D is possibly TRBD2 (6 bases). Germline assignment: CDR1 LNHDA and CDR2 SQIVND (reference sequence). This CDR3 contains 14 residues. Trimming took 4 bases from V and 5 from J, leaving 14 bases between them. CDR3 in amino acids: CASSNPGGVETQYF. CDR3 bases: TGTGCCAGTAGTAACCCCGGGGGAGTGGAGACCCAGTACTTC. The variable domain in full, completed from reference TRBV19 and TRBJ2-5, reads DGGITQSPKYLFRKEGQNVTLSCEQNLNHDAMYWYRQDPGQGLRLIYYSQIVNDFQKGDIAEGYSVSREKKESFPLTVTSAQKNPTAFYLCASSNPGGVETQYFGPGTRLLVL.

The rearrangement uses TRBV5-1 and TRBJ2-2, with 11 bases fitting TRBD1. The germline gives CDR1 SGHRS, CDR2 YFSETQ. This CDR3 contains 15 residues. J was trimmed by 6 bases and V by 0 bases; bases with no gene match: 1. CDR3 region: CASSLGTGGSGELFF. CDR3 coding DNA: TGCGCCAGCAGCTTGGGGACAGGGGGCTCCGGGGAGCTGTTTTTT.

This clone was counted a single time. This chain joins TRBV5-1 and TRBJ2-7; TRBD2 might be the D (5 bases). The germline V gene has CDR1 SGHRS and CDR2 YFSETQ. This CDR3 spans 16 amino acids. V lost 0 bases and J lost 5, with 18 bases in between. In DNA, the CDR3 is TGCGCCAGCAGCTTGGTAGGCGGGTTTGAGGTGAACGAGCAGTACTTC. This translates into CASSLVGGFEVNEQYF. Using reference TRBV5-1 and TRBJ2-7 for the parts outside the CDR3, the full variable domain is KAGVTQTPRYLIKTRGQQVTLSCSPISGHRSVSWYQQTPGQGLQFLFEYFSETQRNKGNFPGRFSGRQFSNSRSEMNVSTLELGDSALYLCASSLVGGFEVNEQYFGPGTRLTVT.

The chain couples TRBV12-3 or TRBV12-4 to TRBJ1-3; D gene ambiguous. The CDR3 sequence is 12 residues long. The V and J ends lost 6 bases and 5 bases respectively, with 8 bases between them. The CDR3 loop is CASSPGRNTIYF. The DNA for the CDR3 is TGTGCCAGCAGCCCTGGGCGAAACACCATATATTTT.

CDR3 in DNA: TGTGCCAGCAGTCGGGGGGGGATATACGAGCAGTACTTC. As protein: CASSRGGIYEQYF. This chain joins TRBV6-5 and TRBJ2-7; 8 positions agree with TRBD2. Trimming cost V 5 bases and J 4 bases; bases outside gene matches: 4. The length of the CDR3 is 13 residues. Germline V gene data show CDR1 as MNHEY and CDR2 as SVGAGI.

The rearrangement joins TRBV5-1 to TRBJ2-2, with D possibly matching TRBD2 (5 bases). The germline V gene has CDR1 SGHRS and CDR2 YFSETQ. The CDR3 length is 19 residues. V lost 0 bases to trimming and J lost 0 bases, with 18 bases between them. The DNA for the CDR3 is TGCGCCAGCAGCTTGGCTATGAGCGCGGGCGTCGCGAACACCGGGGAGCTGTTTTTT. Translation: CASSLAMSAGVANTGELFF. Together with reference TRBV5-1 and TRBJ2-2, the CDR3 gives the full variable domain: KAGVTQTPRYLIKTRGQQVTLSCSPISGHRSVSWYQQTPGQGLQFLFEYFSETQRNKGNFPGRFSGRQFSNSRSEMNVSTLELGDSALYLCASSLAMSAGVANTGELFFGEGSRLTVL.

The V call is TRBV25-1, the J call TRBJ1-2; 9 nucleotides line up with TRBD1. From germline, CDR1 is MGHDK and CDR2 SYGVNS. This CDR3 is 15 amino acids long. With 3 bases clipped from V and 6 bases from J, the junction kept 8 bases outside the gene matches. The CDR3 DNA sequence: TGTGCCAGCAGTGACCCTGGGGACAGGGTGGATGGCTACACCTTC. It encodes CASSDPGDRVDGYTF.

As to this clone: The identical CDR3 is also encoded by other nucleotide sequences in the sample. V and J are TRBV7-2 and TRBJ1-3; D is undetermined. V was shortened by 1 base and J by 2 bases, with 3 bases between the two germline ends. The germline gives CDR1 SGHTA, CDR2 FQGNSA. The CDR3 covers 13 residues. The CDR3 here is CASSLGTGNTIYF. CDR3 nucleotides: TGTGCCAGCAGCTTAGGCACTGGAAACACCATATATTTT. Using reference TRBV7-2 and TRBJ1-3 for the parts outside the CDR3, the full variable domain is GAGVSQSPSNKVTEKGKDVELRCDPISGHTALYWYRQSLGQGLEFLIYFQGNSAPDKSGLPSDRFSAERTGGSVSTLTIQRTQQEDSAVYLCASSLGTGNTIYFGEGSWLTVV.

The V call is TRBV19, the J call TRBJ1-2; possible D gene TRBD1, 6 bases. This CDR3 is 15 amino acids long. Trimming left V 5 bases short and J 8 bases short, with 21 bases between. From germline, CDR1 is LNHDA and CDR2 SQIVND (reference sequence). CDR3 in amino acids: CASSPRDNPLGGYTF. The CDR3 DNA reads TGTGCCAGTAGTCCCAGGGACAACCCATTGGGGGGCTACACCTTC. Together with reference TRBV19 and TRBJ1-2, the CDR3 gives the full variable domain: DGGITQSPKYLFRKEGQNVTLSCEQNLNHDAMYWYRQDPGQGLRLIYYSQIVNDFQKGDIAEGYSVSREKKESFPLTVTSAQKNPTAFYLCASSPRDNPLGGYTFGSGTRLTVV.

The chain recombines TRBV24-1 with TRBJ1-2, with TRBD1 matching 8 bases. V lost 5 bases, J lost 2 bases, and 6 bases stayed unmatched. Germline-derived CDR1 and CDR2 are KGHDR and SFDVKD. This CDR3 spans 15 amino acids. The CDR3 nucleotides are TGTGCCACCAGTGGCCCTGACAGGGGCAACTATGGCTACACCTTC. Amino acid sequence: CATSGPDRGNYGYTF.

The chain combines TRBV9 with TRBJ2-1; TRBD2 matches 11 bases. This CDR3 spans 16 amino acids. Germline V gene lookup returns CDR1 SGDLS and CDR2 YYNGEE. Trimming at V came to 0 bases and at J to 5 bases, leaving 4 bases not matched to a gene. The CDR3 DNA is TGTGCCAGCAGCGTAGGGGGACTAGCGGAAAACAATGAGCAGTTCTTC. Protein sequence: CASSVGGLAENNEQFF. Variable domain in full (rest from reference TRBV9 and TRBJ2-1): DSGVTQTPKHLITATGQRVTLRCSPRSGDLSVYWYQQSLDQGLQFLIQYYNGEERAKGNILERFSAQQFPDLHSELNLSSLELGDSALYFCASSVGGLAENNEQFFGPGTRLTVL.

This clone was seen just once. This chain links TRBV7-8 with TRBJ2-2; 7 nucleotides match TRBD1. Germline CDR1 and CDR2: SGHVS and FQNEAQ. Germline trimming cut 5 bases from V and 4 bases from J; bases unmatched to any gene: 7. The CDR3 is 15 residues long. The CDR3 nucleotides are TGTGCCAGCAGCCGACAGGGCCCTGGCACCGGGGAGCTGTTTTTT. As protein: CASSRQGPGTGELFF. Full variable domain (remainder filled in from reference TRBV7-8 and TRBJ2-2): GAGVSQSPRYKVAKRGQDVALRCDPISGHVSLFWYQQALGQGPEFLTYFQNEAQLDKSGLPSDRFFAERPEGSVSTLKIQRTQQEDSAVYLCASSRQGPGTGELFFGEGSRLTVL.